The clone carrying this T cell receptor beta chain was recorded many times. The target antigen is unknown. Trimming shortened V by 8 bases and J by 4 bases, and 11 bases separated the two germline ends. The germline gives CDR1 LNHNV, CDR2 YYDKDF (reference sequence). The CDR3 spans 12 residues. cDNA was made by 5'RACE with 10-nucleotide random UMIs. TCRdb used MiXCR to reprocess the 5' RACE reads, holding one entry per CDR3 protein. This table holds tens of thousands of distinct CDR3 sequences, more than 9.5% found once. This entry belongs to a study of neurological immune-mediated disorders. General study results and limits: Falling below healthy controls, multiple sclerosis showed the least TCR clonal expansion, while HTLV-1-associated myelopathy showed the most.

The chain links TRBV15 to TRBJ1-2, with no clear D. The specimen was PBMCs. The sequence derives from a man in his sixties in good health. CDR3 coding DNA: TGTGCCACCTACGGTGGGCCCTATGGCTACACCTTC. Its translation: CATYGGPYGYTF. The entire variable domain, with the rest obtained from reference TRBV15 and TRBJ1-2, is as follows: DAMVIQNPRYQVTQFGKPVTLSCSQTLNHNVMYWYQQKSSQAPKLLFHYYDKDFNNEADTPDNFQSRRPNTSFCFLDIRSPGLGDTAMYLCATYGGPYGYTFGSGTRLTVV.